This T cell receptor beta chain originates from a study of blood T cell repertoires in COVID-19 (dated by TCRdb to about 2020). Looking at the study overall: The collaborator samples originated in the United States, Italy and Spain and spanned the acute and convalescent phases of COVID-19. The prospective study material was composed of cDNA or gDNA derived from T cells, B-cell-depleted T cells, or PBMCs. The dataset comprised deeply sampled blood TCRbeta repertoires from subjects exposed to, actively infected with, or recovered from COVID-19. The repertoires were released in a freely available public database meant as a resource for research on the immune response to SARS-CoV-2. Samples came from the ongoing ImmuneRACE study (first 160 participants) plus 1,254 subjects from 6 global collaborators. The sample metadata nearly always contained a de-identified subject ID, COVID-19 status, age in years and sex. Where HLA class I and class II types were available, the types were taken from metadata supplied by the sample provider, not from assay-based typing.

Of note for this clone: What this receptor recognizes is not known. The sample holds no much larger clone one base away, and base qualities are not on file.

Spanning cysteine to phenylalanine, the CDR3 consists of 16 amino acids. Just CDR3 DNA is preserved here, 48 bases in frame from base 1. V sheds 3 bases and J sheds 4 bases, leaving 18 bases between their ends. The germline V gene gives CDR1 as MDHEN and CDR2 as SYDVKM. The immunoSEQ Assay, a bias-controlled multiplex PCR, was used to amplify TCRbeta CDR3 regions from genomic DNA. The paper's data handling went like this. Nucleated cell counts per sample were estimated from amplification of reference gene primers within the assay. Sequence reads were collapsed and filtered to measure the absolute abundance of every unique TCRbeta CDR3 rearrangement. For each sample, productive Simpson clonality was calculated as the square root of Simpson's diversity index across productive rearrangements. As stored in TCRdb, this immuneACCESS dataset retains in-frame rearrangements with V and J assigned. A fraction of the clones does not appear; measured against another copy, unresolved V genes explain less than half of the discrepancy, and the remainder lacks a known reason. V, J and clone size reflect that table, while D and trimming were determined from the DNA. Here the sample has around 170,000 clones; about 81% occur a single time. The ten largest clones capture around 15% of the sample.

The collaborating institutions used their own protocols to collect whole blood in K2EDTA tubes. For TCRbeta analysis, collaborator samples were shipped as frozen whole blood, as isolated PBMCs, or as DNA extracted from either sample type. Paper-wide results and their limitations: The quantity of clinical and demographic metadata differed by source and by participant and was supplied without curation.

The sequence came from a man aged 25 to 40 with active or convalescent COVID-19. Specimen: peripheral blood. The chain was built from TRBV28 and TRBJ2-5, with no confidently assigned D gene. The CDR3 amino acid sequence is: CASSFIERKSRETQYF. Here is the DNA: TGTGCCAGCAGTTTTATCGAGAGGAAAAGCCGAGAGACCCAGTACTTC.